This is a list of T cell receptor beta chains from one sample in a study of tumor-infiltrating lymphocytes in localized non-small cell lung cancer. The protocol was immunoSEQ multiplex PCR, while the TCRdb copy is restricted to in-frame clones and leaves out a portion. The repertoire includes under 3,000 clones, around 50% of them detected once, and roughly 23% sits in the top ten. The material sequenced was uninvolved lung tissue not adjacent to the tumor. These receptors all stem from a human donor with non-small cell lung cancer. The CDR3 runs from the conserved cysteine through the conserved F or W. Fields, in order: CDR3 DNA, CDR3 protein, clone size, J gene, V gene, D gene. The D gene is left open where the match is weak. Where a row states a size, it is once, few, many or the class of an expanded clone; other rows omit it.

TGTGCCAGTAGTGAGACAGGGGACACTGAAGCTTTCTTT	CASSETGDTEAFF	NA	TRBJ1-1	TRBV19	TRBD1
TGTGCCAGCAGCAACGACAGGGTGGGCGAGCAGTACTTC	CASSNDRVGEQYF	few	TRBJ2-7	TRBV7-2	TRBD1
TGTGCCACTAAGGATTACGAGACCCAGTACTTC	CATKDYETQYF	medium-sized	TRBJ2-5	TRBV6-6	NA
TGTGCCAGCAGCCCAGGATCCCTCCGTGTTACTCACGAGCAGTACTTC	CASSPGSLRVTHEQYF	NA	TRBJ2-7	TRBV11-2	NA
TGTGCCAGCAGCTCCCGGAGGGCGGAGGGCTACACCTTC	CASSSRRAEGYTF	NA	TRBJ1-2	TRBV5-6	NA
TGTGCCAGCAGGCGACAGGGGGGTAGCAATCAGCCCCAGCATTTT	CASRRQGGSNQPQHF	NA	TRBJ1-5	TRBV6-5	TRBD1
TGTGCCTGGAGTATCGGACTAGCGGGAGAAAATGAGCAGTTCTTC	CAWSIGLAGENEQFF	once	TRBJ2-1	TRBV30	TRBD2
TGCAGACGACACCGCCGGGAAAAACTGTTTTTT	CRRHRREKLFF	NA	TRBJ1-4	TRBV20-1	NA
TGTGCCAGCAGTCTATCTGGACTAGCCAGACACAATGAGCAGTTCTTC	CASSLSGLARHNEQFF	NA	TRBJ2-1	TRBV28	TRBD2
TGTGCCAGCACTTCAAGCCAGCGGGACACAGATACGCAGTATTTT	CASTSSQRDTDTQYF	few	TRBJ2-3	TRBV4-2	TRBD2
TGTGCCAGCAGTGACGGGACTAGCGGGGACAATGAGCAGTTCTTC	CASSDGTSGDNEQFF	large	TRBJ2-1	TRBV6-4	TRBD2
TGTGCCAGCAGCGTAGACAGGGGGCTTCGAAACACCATATATTTT	CASSVDRGLRNTIYF	NA	TRBJ1-3	TRBV11-2	TRBD1
TGTGCCAGTAGCCCGGAGAGTAGGCAGCCCCAGCATTTT	CASSPESRQPQHF	few	TRBJ1-5	TRBV19	NA
TGTGCCAGCAGTGGGACTAGCGGAGGCGAGCAGTACTTC	CASSGTSGGEQYF	NA	TRBJ2-7	TRBV27	TRBD2
TGCAGGGCTAGCGAGAACAATGAGCAGTTCTTC	CRASENNEQFF	NA	TRBJ2-1	TRBV29-1	NA
TGTGCCAGTAGTGTGACAACGAACACCGGGGAGCTGTTTTTT	CASSVTTNTGELFF	NA	TRBJ2-2	TRBV19	NA
TGTGCCAGCAGCCCCAGCGTGTCCCAGGGCACAGATACGCAGTATTTT	CASSPSVSQGTDTQYF	NA	TRBJ2-3	TRBV9	NA
TGTGCCAGCAGCTTAGCTGTAAATAGCGGCCGCACGAATACGCAGTATTTT	CASSLAVNSGRTNTQYF	NA	TRBJ2-3	TRBV7-2	NA
TGTGCCAGCAGTTACTTTCAGGGGGAGTCTGGCTACACCTTC	CASSYFQGESGYTF	few	TRBJ1-2	TRBV6-5	TRBD1
TGTGCCAGCAGGAATTGGGGAGGCGCCGAGCAGTACTTC	CASRNWGGAEQYF	NA	TRBJ2-7	TRBV2	NA
TGCGCCAGCAGTAAACTCCGACAGGGAGGGCAAGAGACCCAGTACTTC	CASSKLRQGGQETQYF	NA	TRBJ2-5	TRBV10-1	NA
TGCAGCGTTTACGCGTATGAGCAGTTCTTC	CSVYAYEQFF	large	TRBJ2-1	TRBV29-1	NA
TGTGCCAGCAGTTTAGCGGGAGCGGGAGATACGCAGTATTTT	CASSLAGAGDTQYF	NA	TRBJ2-3	TRBV27	TRBD2
TGCGCCAGCAGCGGGGCAGGCCAAGAGACCCAGTACTTC	CASSGAGQETQYF	NA	TRBJ2-5	TRBV5-1	NA
TGTGCCTGGAGCGGGGACAGCGAAGAAAAACTGTTTTTT	CAWSGDSEEKLFF	NA	TRBJ1-4	TRBV30	TRBD1
TGTGCCAGCAGTTGGACAGTTAGCAATCAGCCCCAGCATTTT	CASSWTVSNQPQHF	NA	TRBJ1-5	TRBV28	NA
TGTGCCAGTAGTACGACACCGAACTATGGCTACACCTTC	CASSTTPNYGYTF	NA	TRBJ1-2	TRBV19	NA